This TCR beta chain appears in the sequencing data of a study of regulatory T cells in long-lasting Graves disease. Study-wide points: Persistent disease preferred TRBV28, TRBJ1-2 and TRBJ2-5. Authors noted too few samples as a limitation.

According to the study, TCR beta libraries were built with iRepertoire HTBI primers and CDR3-region Arm-PCR. TCRdb reprocessed the multiplex PCR reads via MiXCR and lists one record per CDR3 protein. The table includes about 450,000 distinct CDR3 sequences, roughly 15% detected once. This clonotype was picked up many times. What it binds is unknown. The V end lost 2 bases, the J end lost 3 bases, and 11 bases lay between the germline ends. Germline V CDR1 and CDR2: SGHRS, YFSETQ. The CDR3 has 14 amino acids. Time point defined: newly diagnosed GD, antithyroid drugs for less than 3 months. From RNA extracted from PBMCs, the TCR library was made. The same sample was also studied in work on T cells in Graves' hyperthyroidism and ophthalmopathy. That work adds: Within blood appeared most thyroid clonotypes that had expanded above 0.001.

This specimen consisted of peripheral blood mononuclear cells (PBMCs), obtained at new diagnosis, from a patient treated with antithyroid drugs. The J gene is TRBJ1-2, the V gene TRBV5-1; a weak D match, TRBD1 (5 bases). The sequence was collected from a woman in her thirties with Graves disease. The CDR3 nucleotides are TGCGCCAGCAGCTTTGCGGACACCGACTATGGCTACACCTTC. Translation gives CASSFADTDYGYTF.